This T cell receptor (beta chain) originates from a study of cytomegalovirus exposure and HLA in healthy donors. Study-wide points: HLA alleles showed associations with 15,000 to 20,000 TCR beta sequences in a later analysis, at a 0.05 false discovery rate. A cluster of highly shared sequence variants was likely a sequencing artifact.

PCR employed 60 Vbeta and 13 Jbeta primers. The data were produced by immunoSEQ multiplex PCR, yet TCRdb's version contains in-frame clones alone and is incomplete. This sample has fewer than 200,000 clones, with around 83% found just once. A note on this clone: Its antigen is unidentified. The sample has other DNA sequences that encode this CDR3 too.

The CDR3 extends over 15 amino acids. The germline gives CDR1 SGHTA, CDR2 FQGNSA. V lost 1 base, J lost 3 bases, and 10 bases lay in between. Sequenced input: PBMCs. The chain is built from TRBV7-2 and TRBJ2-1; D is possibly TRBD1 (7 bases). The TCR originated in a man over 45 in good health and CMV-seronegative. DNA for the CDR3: TGTGCCAGCAGCTTAGGTCAGGGGGGCTACAATGAGCAGTTCTTC. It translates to CASSLGQGGYNEQFF. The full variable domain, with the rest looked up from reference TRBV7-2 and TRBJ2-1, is GAGVSQSPSNKVTEKGKDVELRCDPISGHTALYWYRQSLGQGLEFLIYFQGNSAPDKSGLPSDRFSAERTGGSVSTLTIQRTQQEDSAVYLCASSLGQGGYNEQFFGPGTRLTVL.